These 8 T cell receptor beta chains share one sample of origin, sequenced in a study of cytomegalovirus exposure and HLA in healthy donors. The primer mix had 60 Vbeta and 13 Jbeta primers. Method: immunoSEQ multiplex PCR; TCRdb's copy keeps in-frame clones and lacks some. The profile shows 200,000 to 300,000 clones, around 83% of them singletons. Material for sequencing was PBMCs. Receptors originate from a girl aged 2 to 10 in good health and CMV-seronegative.

J is TRBJ2-1 and V is TRBV10-3, with 7 bases matching TRBD1. The CDR3 loop spans 13 amino acids. Germline-derived CDR1 and CDR2 are ENHRY and SYGVKD. After removal of 4 bases from V and 6 bases from J, the junction contained 3 bases not matched to a gene. CDR3 amino acids: CAISGGQVNEQFF. Written as DNA, the CDR3 is TGTGCCATCAGTGGAGGACAGGTCAATGAGCAGTTCTTC.

This rearrangement joins TRBV20-1 to TRBJ1-2; weak D call: TRBD1 (5 bases). The germline V gene has CDR1 DFQATT and CDR2 SNEGSKA (reference sequence). The CDR3 consists of 11 residues. The ends were cut back, 1 base at V and 7 bases at J, with 7 bases in the middle. The CDR3 DNA reads TGCAGTGCTAGAGGCGGGACTGGCTACACCTTC. Residues: CSARGGTGYTF.

This sequence joins TRBV30 and TRBJ1-1; D ambiguous. Trimming removed 0 bases at V and 0 bases at J, with 11 bases between. CDR1 and CDR2 (germline): GTSNPN, SVGIG (reference sequence). This CDR3 region has 15 residues. CDR3: CAWSVGGLMNTEAFF. CDR3 nucleotides: TGTGCCTGGAGTGTAGGCGGCCTGATGAACACTGAAGCTTTCTTT.

V and J are TRBV6-1 and TRBJ1-5; D is undetermined. This CDR3 comprises 12 residues. Germline lookup yields CDR1 MNHNS and CDR2 SASEGT. V shed 1 base and J shed 7 bases, with 5 bases lying between them. DNA of the CDR3: TGTGCCAGCAGTGAAGTAAAACAGCCCCAGCATTTT. As protein: CASSEVKQPQHF.

The chain has TRBV6-1 and TRBJ1-2; 10 bases map to TRBD1. V was pared by 6 bases and J by 12 bases, with 7 bases of the junction left unmatched. Germline assignment: CDR1 MNHNS and CDR2 SASEGT. The CDR3 totals 12 residues. CDR3 coding DNA: TGTGCCAGCAGGGCCGGGACAGGGGTGAACACCTTC. Translating it yields CASRAGTGVNTF.

The chain has TRBV6-5 and TRBJ1-6; 9 bases are shared with TRBD1. The junction had 6 bases not matched to a gene; V was cut back by 11 bases and J by 10 bases. Germline V gives CDR1 MNHEY, CDR2 SVGAGI. CDR3 size: 12 residues. The CDR3 sequence: CASRDRDSPLHF. The CDR3 DNA sequence: TGTGCCTCCCGGGACAGGGACTCACCCCTCCACTTT.

The chain carries TRBV19 and TRBJ2-3; maybe TRBD2 (6 bases). Trimming stripped 0 bases from V and 6 bases from J, with 22 bases between. This CDR3 region has 18 residues. Germline CDR1 reads LNHDA; CDR2 reads SQIVND (reference sequence). In DNA, the CDR3 is TGTGCCAGTAGTATAGATCGGGGGTCAGGGTGGCGGGTGGATACGCAGTATTTT. Its translation: CASSIDRGSGWRVDTQYF.

The rearrangement uses TRBV19 and TRBJ2-7, with D tentatively TRBD1 (6 bases). The length of the CDR3 is 15 residues. V lost 3 bases and J 2 bases, leaving 14 bases between the germline ends. CDR1 and CDR2 from the germline V gene are LNHDA and SQIVND (reference sequence). The CDR3 region is CASSIREGQTYEQYF. The CDR3 nucleotides are TGTGCCAGTAGTATCCGCGAAGGACAGACCTACGAGCAGTACTTC.